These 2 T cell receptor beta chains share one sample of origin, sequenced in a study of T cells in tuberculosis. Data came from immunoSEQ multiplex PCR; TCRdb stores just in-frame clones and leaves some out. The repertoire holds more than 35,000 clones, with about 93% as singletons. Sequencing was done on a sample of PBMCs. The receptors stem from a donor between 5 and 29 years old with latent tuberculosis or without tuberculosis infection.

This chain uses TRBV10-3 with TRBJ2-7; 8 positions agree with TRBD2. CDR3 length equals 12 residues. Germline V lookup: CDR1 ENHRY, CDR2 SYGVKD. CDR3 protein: CAVAGGVYEQYF. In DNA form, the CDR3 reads TGTGCTGTGGCGGGGGGCGTTTACGAGCAGTACTTC.

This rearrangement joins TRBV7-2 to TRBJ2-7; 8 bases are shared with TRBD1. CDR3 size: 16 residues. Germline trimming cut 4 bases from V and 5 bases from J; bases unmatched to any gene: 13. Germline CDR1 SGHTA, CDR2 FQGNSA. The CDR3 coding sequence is TGTGCCAGCAGCTCCCGGACAGGGCGACCCCGGGACGAGCAGTACTTC. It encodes CASSSRTGRPRDEQYF.